This T cell receptor beta chain was identified during a study of blood T cell repertoires in COVID-19. Overall study: The study drew acute and convalescent COVID-19 samples from the United States, Italy and Spain. PBMCs, B-cell-depleted T cells, or T cells provided the cDNA or gDNA that made up the material.

Here immunoSEQ multiplex PCR was the method, and the copy in TCRdb shows in-frame clones only, minus some. The sample shows approximately 200,000 clones, 88% of them seen only once. The CDR3 totals 17 residues. The germline V gene encodes CDR1 SGHRS and CDR2 YFSETQ. Trimming stripped 0 bases from V and 4 bases from J, with 17 bases between. Those who participated ranged in age from roughly 18 to 89 years and resided in 24 US areas. This chain uses TRBV5-1 with TRBJ2-1, with a tentative D call TRBD2 (6 bases). What was sequenced was PBMCs or T cells enriched from blood (not recorded which). The source of this sequence is a woman aged 30 to 39 who had been exposed to COVID-19. The CDR3, as DNA: TGCGCCAGCAGCTTGGTTTTGGGCGGGATGTCATACAATGAGCAGTTCTTC. The encoded protein is CASSLVLGGMSYNEQFF.